The entry that follows covers one T cell receptor beta chain sequence. V was clipped by 0 bases and J by 8 bases, with 11 bases between them. CDR3 size: 14 residues. Germline CDR1 reads LGHNA; CDR2 reads YSLEER. This specimen comes from a study of blood T cell repertoires in COVID-19. Background on the study: Italy, Spain and the United States were the sources of the convalescent and acute COVID-19 samples.

Per the original data handling: Estimated nucleated cell counts came from reference gene primer amplification. Method: immunoSEQ multiplex PCR; TCRdb's copy keeps in-frame clones and lacks some. That table is the source of V, J and clone size, and D and trimming were worked out from the DNA. Found here are 140,000 or so clones, 65% to 85% of them singletons; the top ten hold 5%. The TCR originated in a woman in her 50s with acute or convalescent COVID-19. Sequencing was done on a sample of peripheral blood. This chain connects TRBV4-3 to TRBJ1-5; D perhaps matches TRBD1 (5 bases). CDR3: CASSQDRRGKPQHF. The DNA of the CDR3 is TGCGCCAGCAGCCAAGATCGAAGGGGAAAGCCCCAGCATTTT.